This is a list of T cell receptor beta chains from one sample in a study of T cells expressing NK-cell markers. Reprocessing the 5' RACE reads, TCRdb reports a single entry for every CDR3 protein and omits DNA. This sample contains about 150,000 distinct CDR3 sequences. The sample was blood T cells: a sorted CD56 or NKG2C T cell subset, CD4+ or CD8+ T cells, or bulk PBMC T cells (not recorded which). These receptors originate from a woman in her forties or fifties in good health. The CDR3 runs from the conserved cysteine through the conserved F or W.

>TRBJ2-4|TRBV28
CASTSGTGAKNIQYF
>TRBJ1-5|TRBV24-1
CATSEPGFGQPQHF
>TRBJ2-7|TRBV27
CASSLFRTGGYEQYF
>TRBJ1-1|TRBV6-5
CASSREPGLTEAFF
>TRBJ2-2|TRBV27
CASGRDPNTGELFF
>TRBJ2-5|TRBV27
CASSLHSSETQYF
>TRBJ2-1|TRBV19
CASSIFPEQFF
>TRBJ2-1|TRBV7-2
CASLLAGSNEQFF
>TRBJ1-1|TRBV7-9
CASSLEGSEAFF
>TRBJ2-5|TRBV12-3/TRBV12-4
CASSSPVAAQYF
>TRBJ2-1|TRBV6-6
CASSLHVRGTRNEQFF
>TRBJ2-2|TRBV29-1
CSVAGDLFTGELFF
>TRBJ1-2|TRBV6-6
CASVHDSLYGYTF
>TRBJ2-7|TRBV3-1
CASSHREFYEQYF
>TRBJ2-1|TRBV4-1
CASSQGWVNPSEQFF
>TRBJ2-7|TRBV5-1
CASSPGQGVLYEQYF
>TRBJ2-2|TRBV5-1
CASSLDGNTGELFF
>TRBJ2-5|TRBV6-5
CASSPDLGRETQYF
>TRBJ1-1|TRBV28
CASSLGSMNTEAFF
>TRBJ2-1|TRBV7-9
CASSQWDYNEQFF
>TRBJ2-7|TRBV6-6
CASSPGSTYEQYF
>TRBJ2-2|TRBV12-3/TRBV12-4
CASCSSRLAKESGELFF
>TRBJ2-5|TRBV24-1
CATSDTGAPETQYF
>TRBJ1-2|TRBV12-3/TRBV12-4
CATRGGAGGYGYTF
>TRBJ2-1|TRBV30
CAWKRSAENEQFF
>TRBJ2-3|TRBV7-9
CASVPTSGRAADTQYF
>TRBJ1-5|TRBV3-1
CASSLNGAGQPQHF
>TRBJ2-2|TRBV19
CASSLERDWNTGELFF
>TRBJ1-4|TRBV11-2
CASSLLSGAGEKLFF
>TRBJ2-1|TRBV29-1
CSVEAGFTYNEQFF
>TRBJ2-1|TRBV7-9
CASRPDPGNEQFF
>TRBJ2-1|TRBV3-1
CASSQATSGHYNEQFF
>TRBJ2-2|TRBV11-3
CASSFQAGPFTGELFF
>TRBJ2-3|TRBV5-1
CASSLAEPADTQYF
>TRBJ2-1|TRBV6-5
CASSPGTEPTYNEQFF
>TRBJ2-3|TRBV7-8
CASSSRDGRASDTQYF
>TRBJ2-7|TRBV19
CASSILVDYEQYF
>TRBJ2-1|TRBV6-5
CASTGSTYNEQFF
>TRBJ2-2|TRBV20-1
CSASGTGDAGELFF
>TRBJ2-5|TRBV30
CACQGRGARIETQYF
>TRBJ2-3|TRBV7-9
CASSFDSTSTDTQYF
>TRBJ1-3|TRBV12-3/TRBV12-4
CASRPLGHGPGNTIYF
>TRBJ1-6|TRBV4-2
CASSQEASGGSSPLHF
>TRBJ2-1|TRBV6-5
CASSRRDGRGEQFF